This T cell receptor (beta chain) was sequenced during a study of post-analysis software for immune sequencing data. Germline V gives CDR1 MGHRA, CDR2 YSYEKL. The CDR3 runs 16 residues. V dropped 2 bases and J dropped 8 bases, with 21 bases sitting between them. Unique molecular identifiers were carried by the TCR beta cDNA libraries. There were roughly 0.85 to 11 million T cells, and approximately 500,000 cDNA molecules came from them. TCRdb processed the PCR reads anew with MiXCR; each CDR3 protein has one entry. The sample has 550,000 to 700,000 distinct CDR3 sequences; around 40% are singletons. Study-wide points: Strong co-clustering by F measure was seen for same-batch samples. There were five or six TRBV segments more frequent in patients than controls, and TRBV5-6, TRBV5-1 and TRBV20-1 were among them.

Of note for this clonotype: Its antigen is undetermined.

V gene TRBV4-1 combines with J gene TRBJ1-2; a weak D match, TRBD1 (6 bases). The specimen was blood. The TCR comes from a girl between 10 and 17 years old with multiple sclerosis. CDR3 in DNA: TGCGCCAGCAGCCAACCCTTTGGCGGGGGCGAGCGGGGCTACACCTTC. Its translation: CASSQPFGGGERGYTF.